Shown below are 20 T cell receptor beta chains from a single sample sequenced in a study of radiation and T cells in renal cell carcinoma. Treatment in this sample: 15 Gy SBRT to primary tumor, nephrectomy 4 weeks later. Data came from immunoSEQ multiplex PCR; TCRdb stores just in-frame clones and leaves some out. The sample has over 15,000 clones, less than 65% seen once. The sequences come from tumor tissue, collected from a patient whose treatment included radiotherapy and nephrectomy. These receptors all come from a man aged 50-59 years with renal cell carcinoma.

The chain employs TRBV5-1 and TRBJ2-3; 8 bases agree with TRBD2. Germline V lookup: CDR1 SGHRS, CDR2 YFSETQ. The CDR3 length is 17 residues. With V trimmed by 0 bases and J by 1 base, 7 bases remained unmatched. The CDR3 bases are TGCGCCAGCAGCTTGGTTTCGAGCGGGAGCGGCACAGATACGCAGTATTTT. It yields the protein CASSLVSSGSGTDTQYF.

A single count supports this clone. V gene TRBV5-4 combines with J gene TRBJ2-1; no definite D call. This CDR3 is 15 amino acids long. The germline V gene encodes CDR1 SGHNT and CDR2 YYREEE (reference sequence). Between the trimmed V and J ends, which lost 0 bases and 3 bases, there was a span of 10 bases. The CDR3 region is CASSLVQDGYNEQFF. CDR3 in DNA: TGTGCCAGCAGCTTGGTTCAGGACGGCTACAATGAGCAGTTCTTC. Full variable domain (outside the CDR3, taken from reference TRBV5-4 and TRBJ2-1): ETGVTQSPTHLIKTRGQQVTLRCSSQSGHNTVSWYQQALGQGPQFIFQYYREEENGRGNFPPRFSGLQFPNYSSELNVNALELDDSALYLCASSLVQDGYNEQFFGPGTRLTVL.

The chain carries TRBV27 and TRBJ2-1; no firm D call. The CDR3 runs to 14 residues. Germline values: CDR1 MNHEY, CDR2 SMNVEV (reference sequence). The V gene lost 10 bases and the J gene lost 7 bases, with 20 bases spanning the gap. Written as DNA, the CDR3 is TGTGCCACCGGAGTAGGCAGACGTAAAAATGAGCAGTTCTTC. Translating gives CATGVGRRKNEQFF.

This rearrangement joins TRBV10-2 to TRBJ2-3, with TRBD2 identical over 11 bases. The V and J ends lost 0 bases and 0 bases, in that order; junction bases with no gene match: 2. The CDR3 has 17 amino acids. CDR1 and CDR2 (germline): WSHSY, SAAADI. CDR3 region: CASSESWTSGSTDTQYF. The DNA for the CDR3 is TGCGCCAGCAGTGAGTCATGGACTAGCGGGAGCACAGATACGCAGTATTTT.

This chain connects TRBV2 to TRBJ1-4; the D gene is possibly TRBD1 (5 bases). Trimming cost V 3 bases and J 5 bases, with 22 bases left between them. The CDR3 extends over 18 amino acids. Germline assignment: CDR1 SNHLY and CDR2 FYNNEI. The CDR3 loop is CASSDSPQGLELNEKLFF. The CDR3 nucleotides read TGTGCCAGCAGTGATAGCCCTCAGGGCCTGGAGCTCAATGAAAAACTGTTTTTT.

V usage is TRBV7-9 and J usage is TRBJ1-1; D may be TRBD1 (6 bases). This CDR3 spans 15 amino acids. V lost 5 bases to trimming and J lost 0 bases, with 13 bases between them. Germline V gene lookup returns CDR1 SEHNR and CDR2 FQNEAQ (reference sequence). CDR3 nucleotides: TGTGCCAGCAGCAAGGGGGTACGAATGAACACTGAAGCTTTCTTT. Translation: CASSKGVRMNTEAFF.

This clone came up a few times. V usage is TRBV6-5 and J usage is TRBJ1-2; weak D call: TRBD1 (5 bases). The CDR3 has 14 residues. With 0 bases removed from V and 8 bases from J, the gap between germline ends came to 13 bases. Germline values: CDR1 MNHEY, CDR2 SVGAGI. The CDR3 DNA reads TGTGCCAGCAGTTACTCGATCGGGGCCCGGGGCTACACCTTC. It is translated as CASSYSIGARGYTF.

The chain recombines TRBV6-5 with TRBJ1-2; D possibly corresponds to TRBD1 (6 bases). The CDR3 length is 15 residues. Trimming left V 5 bases short and J 4 bases short, with 17 bases between. Per the germline V gene, CDR1 is MNHEY and CDR2 is SVGAGI. The CDR3 protein is CASSAMGGGGYGYTF. DNA of the CDR3: TGTGCCAGCAGTGCGATGGGAGGGGGAGGCTATGGCTACACCTTC.

The chain joins TRBV7-2 to TRBJ1-2; D unclear. This CDR3 region has 12 residues. The germline V gene has CDR1 SGHTA and CDR2 FQGNSA. Trimming took off 6 bases at V and 4 bases at J, with 9 bases between the two ends. CDR3 sequence: CASSRDFYGYTF. CDR3 nucleotides: TGTGCCAGCAGTAGGGATTTCTATGGCTACACCTTC.

This clone occurred a few times. The rearrangement joins TRBV19 to TRBJ2-2; no reliable D call. The V and J ends lost 3 bases and 9 bases respectively, with 8 bases between them. The CDR3 is made up of 12 amino acids. The V gene's germline CDR1 is LNHDA and CDR2 SQIVND (reference sequence). CDR3 nucleotide sequence: TGTGCCAGTAGTATTGGCGGAAGGGAGCTGTTTTTT. Its translation: CASSIGGRELFF.

V usage is TRBV2 and J usage is TRBJ1-5; D gene uncertain. Germline loops: CDR1 SNHLY, CDR2 FYNNEI. V lost 4 bases and J lost 3, with 10 bases in between. The CDR3 runs 14 residues. The CDR3 region has the DNA TGTGCCAGCAGTGTTTCTGGGGTCAATCAGCCCCAGCATTTT. Its translation: CASSVSGVNQPQHF.

The chain recombines TRBV11-2 with TRBJ2-3; 11 bases line up with TRBD2. The CDR3 has 17 residues. Germline values: CDR1 SGHAT, CDR2 FQNNGV. Unmatched junction bases numbered 7, after V lost 1 base and J lost 4 bases. As DNA, the CDR3 is TGTGCCAGCAGCTTAGCGGTGACTAGCGGGATGGCAGATACGCAGTATTTT. Translated, it gives CASSLAVTSGMADTQYF.

V usage is TRBV18 and J usage is TRBJ2-3; 7 bases map to TRBD1. This CDR3 spans 15 amino acids. V was clipped by 5 bases and J by 0 bases; unmatched bases: 5. Looked up from germline, CDR1 is KGHSH and CDR2 is LQKENI. CDR3 sequence reads: CASSGWDSSTDTQYF. CDR3 sequence (DNA): TGTGCCAGCTCAGGATGGGACAGTAGCACAGATACGCAGTATTTT.

CDR3 DNA sequence: TGTGCCAGTAGTATGGCCGAAGGAGGGAACACTGAAGCTTTCTTT. Amino acids: CASSMAEGGNTEAFF. V gene TRBV19 combines with J gene TRBJ1-1, with D unresolved. Germline CDR1 is LNHDA and CDR2 is SQIVND (reference sequence). This CDR3 comprises 15 residues. Trimming shortened V by 3 bases and J by 1 base, and 12 bases separated the two germline ends.

The chain employs TRBV5-1 and TRBJ2-7; 11 bases map to TRBD1. Germline CDR1 is SGHRS and CDR2 is YFSETQ. V was pared by 4 bases and J by 4 bases, with 7 bases of the junction left unmatched. The CDR3 consists of 15 residues. CDR3 sequence (DNA): TGCGCCAGCAGCCTGGGACAGGGGGAAGTTTACGAGCAGTACTTC. Translation gives CASSLGQGEVYEQYF.

This chain joins TRBV7-3 and TRBJ2-3; D ambiguous. CDR1 is SGHTA and CDR2 is FQGTGA in the germline V gene. Trimming cost V 3 bases and J 7 bases, with 5 bases left between them. CDR3 size: 11 residues. This chain's CDR3 is CASSFRNTQYF. CDR3 sequence (DNA): TGTGCCAGCAGCTTTCGGAATACGCAGTATTTT.

This chain connects TRBV27 to TRBJ1-4, with D tentatively TRBD1 (5 bases). The CDR3 is 14 amino acids. Trimming cost V 5 bases and J 5 bases, with 12 bases left between them. Germline lookup yields CDR1 MNHEY and CDR2 SMNVEV (reference sequence). Written as DNA, the CDR3 is TGTGCCAGCAGTGGGGACTTTTCGAATGAAAAACTGTTTTTT. This sequence encodes CASSGDFSNEKLFF.

The V call is TRBV9, the J call TRBJ2-1, with D uncertain. The ends were cut back, 2 bases at V and 8 bases at J, with 8 bases in the middle. Germline lookup yields CDR1 SGDLS and CDR2 YYNGEE. The length of the CDR3 is 12 residues. CDR3 amino acids: CASSVGDHEQFF. CDR3 in DNA: TGTGCCAGCAGCGTCGGAGATCATGAGCAGTTCTTC.

The CDR3 coding sequence is TGTGCCAGTAGTCCAGCAGGGGTTGGGCTTTACGAGCAGTACTTC. It yields the protein CASSPAGVGLYEQYF. This sequence joins TRBV19 and TRBJ2-7; D might be TRBD1 (6 bases). The CDR3 consists of 15 residues. Germline lookup yields CDR1 LNHDA and CDR2 SQIVND (reference sequence). Trimming left V 5 bases short and J 4 bases short, with 18 bases between.

The chain recombines TRBV5-4 with TRBJ1-3, with D perhaps TRBD1 (5 bases). The length of the CDR3 is 17 residues. The V gene's germline CDR1 is SGHNT and CDR2 YYREEE (reference sequence). Trimming left V 4 bases short and J 0 bases short, with 17 bases between. In DNA, the CDR3 is TGTGCCAGCAGCCAAAGAGCGGGACCCCGCTCTGGAAACACCATATATTTT. Its translation: CASSQRAGPRSGNTIYF. Looking up the rest from reference TRBV5-4 and TRBJ1-3 gives the full variable domain: ETGVTQSPTHLIKTRGQQVTLRCSSQSGHNTVSWYQQALGQGPQFIFQYYREEENGRGNFPPRFSGLQFPNYSSELNVNALELDDSALYLCASSQRAGPRSGNTIYFGEGSWLTVV.